This entry concerns a single T cell receptor beta chain. Its antigen is not identified. These data belong to a study of T cell clonotyping in hematopoietic cell transplantation. Notes on the study in general: Higher Inverse Simpson Index values in graft donor and pretransplant recipient predicted broader posttransplant TCR diversity.

Produced via immunoSEQ multiplex PCR; TCRdb's table is partial and in-frame only. The profile covers over 5,000 clones, with more than 85% appearing a single time and roughly 50% taken by the ten largest. The V gene's germline CDR1 is LNHDA and CDR2 SQIVND (reference sequence). With 5 bases clipped from V and 12 bases from J, the junction kept 15 bases outside the gene matches. The CDR3 loop spans 15 amino acids. This sequence was found in a female patient aged 50-59 years who had an allogeneic stem cell transplant from an unrelated donor, so T cells may come from the graft donor. Some clones in this sample may be carry-over from other donors' samples. Sequenced material: peripheral blood mononuclear cells, taken 100 days after allogeneic stem cell transplant. The chain recombines TRBV19 with TRBJ2-4; 8 bases fit TRBD1. The CDR3 DNA sequence: TGTGCCAGTAGTTTCCAGCAGGGGGCTAATCGGCCTCAGTACTTC. Encoded protein: CASSFQQGANRPQYF.